These 8 T cell receptor beta chains share one sample of origin, sequenced in a study of blood T cell repertoires in COVID-19. TCRdb's copy holds only in-frame clones and misses some; the assay was immunoSEQ multiplex PCR. The sample gives about 140,000 clones, more than 60% of which show up once; approximately 9% is in the top ten. Sequencing was carried out using peripheral blood. All receptors derive from a woman aged 45-65 years with active or convalescent COVID-19.

In this sample, this clone turned up once. The rearrangement joins TRBV7-3 to TRBJ2-1; D is uncertain. Germline V gene data show CDR1 as SGHTA and CDR2 as FQGTGA. V shed 2 bases and J shed 0 bases, with 8 bases lying between them. The CDR3 runs to 15 residues. The CDR3 DNA sequence: TGTGCCAGCAGCTTAGCGGTTAGCTCCTACAATGAGCAGTTCTTC. This gives the protein CASSLAVSSYNEQFF.

This clone appeared a few times. The chain joins TRBV5-8 to TRBJ2-7; D possibly corresponds to TRBD1 (5 bases). CDR3 length: 14 residues. CDR1 SGHTS and CDR2 YDEGEE come from the germline V gene. V lost 1 base and J 3 bases, leaving 11 bases between the germline ends. The CDR3 region has the DNA TGTGCCAGCAGCTTGCAGGGCGCGGTCTACGAGCAGTACTTC. Protein sequence: CASSLQGAVYEQYF.

V and J are TRBV4-2 and TRBJ2-3, with D possibly TRBD1 on 5 matching bases. Germline values: CDR1 LGHNA, CDR2 YNFKEQ. This CDR3 is built from 16 residues. The germline V and J ends were trimmed by 3 bases and 3 bases, with 16 bases remaining between them. The chain's CDR3 is CASSQGLEGATDTQYF. The CDR3 region has the DNA TGTGCCAGCAGCCAGGGGCTCGAAGGCGCGACAGATACGCAGTATTTT.

The chain links TRBV7-2 to TRBJ2-1, with D possibly TRBD2 on 6 matching bases. This CDR3 contains 14 residues. Germline V gene lookup returns CDR1 SGHTA and CDR2 FQGNSA. V was shortened by 6 bases and J by 3 bases, with 12 bases between the two germline ends. The CDR3 DNA sequence: TGTGCCAGCAGGGCCACGGGACTCTACAATGAGCAGTTCTTC. It is translated as CASRATGLYNEQFF.

This clone was found a few times. The genes are TRBV7-6 and TRBJ2-7; TRBD2 agrees at 13 bases. CDR3 length: 16 amino acids. V shed 5 bases, J shed 5 bases, and the junction held 9 bases outside the gene matches. Germline values: CDR1 SGHVS, CDR2 FNYEAQ. DNA of the CDR3: TGTGCCAGCAGCCGTCAACCGGGACTAGCGGGGAACGAGCAGTACTTC. Its translation is CASSRQPGLAGNEQYF.

This CDR3 is CASSQVDSYTDTQYF. In DNA, the CDR3 is TGCGCCAGCAGCCAAGTCGACAGCTACACAGATACGCAGTATTTT. V is TRBV4-3 and J is TRBJ2-3, with a possible D match to TRBD1 (5 bases). Germline CDR1 and CDR2: LGHNA and YSLEER. The CDR3 contains 15 residues. With 1 base removed from V and 2 bases from J, the gap between germline ends came to 10 bases.

This chain uses TRBV9 with TRBJ2-2, with 7 nucleotides matching TRBD2. CDR3 length: 14 amino acids. Germline V gene sequence: CDR1 SGDLS, CDR2 YYNGEE. With V trimmed by 0 bases and J by 5 bases, 1 base remained unmatched. The CDR3 protein is CASSVGGGTGELFF. The CDR3 bases are TGTGCCAGCAGCGTAGGCGGGGGAACCGGGGAGCTGTTTTTT. Based on the CDR3 plus reference TRBV9 and TRBJ2-2, the full variable domain is DSGVTQTPKHLITATGQRVTLRCSPRSGDLSVYWYQQSLDQGLQFLIQYYNGEERAKGNILERFSAQQFPDLHSELNLSSLELGDSALYFCASSVGGGTGELFFGEGSRLTVL.

This clone was seen a few times. V gene TRBV30 combines with J gene TRBJ1-1; 7 bases are a match to TRBD1. Germline CDR1 GTSNPN, CDR2 SVGIG (reference sequence). V gave up 3 bases and J gave up 0 bases; unmatched junction bases: 7. The CDR3 is made up of 15 amino acids. In DNA form, the CDR3 reads TGTGCCTGGAGGAGCACAGGGACAGTGAACACTGAAGCTTTCTTT. Translated, it gives CAWRSTGTVNTEAFF. The full variable domain, completed using reference TRBV30 and TRBJ1-1, is SQTIHQWPATLVQPVGSPLSLECTVEGTSNPNLYWYRQAAGRGLQLLFYSVGIGQISSEVPQNLSASRPQDRQFILSSKKLLLSDSGFYLCAWRSTGTVNTEAFFGQGTRLTVV.